This T cell receptor beta chain was profiled in a study of identical twins. Findings of the study overall: Fewer insertions marked abundant cord blood beta clonotypes; young adult naive trended weakly, memory not at all.

Template switching created a universal primer site, and the cDNA included unique molecular identifiers. MiXCR, applied by TCRdb to the 5' RACE reads, yields one record per CDR3 protein. This table has approximately 700,000 distinct CDR3 sequences, around a sixth appearing once. The germline gives CDR1 MNHEY, CDR2 SVGAGI. The CDR3 has 12 residues. The V gene lost 11 bases and the J gene lost 4 bases, with 13 bases spanning the gap. This clonotype turned up a few times. Antigen: not known. These data also featured in a second study, about T cells expressing NK-cell markers. This second report adds: An anti-gamma-delta TCR antibody restricted sorting to alpha-beta TCR T cells in several experiments. CD8+ T cells in 5 or 6 donors included dominant NKG2C+ clonotypes at roughly 1.0-7.0%.

The chain couples TRBV6-5 to TRBJ2-3; D unresolved. The source material was PBMCs. This receptor was identified in a woman aged 18-29 years in good health. CDR3 amino acids: CAHQVRADTQYF. As DNA, the CDR3 is TGTGCCCACCAAGTTCGCGCAGATACGCAGTATTTT.